The 30 T cell receptor beta chains below were found in one sample sequenced in a study of blood T cells in healthy people across ages. Together with a sample-barcoded 5' primer, a J-beta primer mix was included in a second PCR lasting about 6 to 11 cycles. TCRdb re-called the 5' RACE reads with MiXCR, one entry per CDR3 protein. This table has about 800,000 distinct CDR3 sequences, 58% appearing once. Sequencing was done on a sample of blood. These receptors came from a young man in good health.

The rearrangement links TRBV18 to TRBJ2-7; 7 nucleotides match TRBD1. Germline loops: CDR1 KGHSH, CDR2 LQKENI. V shed 5 bases, J shed 3 bases, and the junction held 13 bases outside the gene matches. This CDR3 is 16 amino acids long. CDR3 protein: CASSANLGGLRYEQYF. The DNA of the CDR3 is TGTGCCAGCTCAGCGAACCTAGGGGGCCTACGCTACGAGCAGTACTTC.

J is TRBJ2-7 and V is TRBV2; TRBD2 matches 11 bases. CDR3 length: 14 amino acids. The junction had 5 bases not matched to a gene; V was cut back by 7 bases and J by 3 bases. In germline, CDR1 is SNHLY, CDR2 FYNNEI. CDR3 DNA: TGTGCCAGCACGACTAGCGGGATCCGCTACGAGCAGTACTTC. Its translation: CASTTSGIRYEQYF. Based on the CDR3 plus reference TRBV2 and TRBJ2-7, the full variable domain is EPEVTQTPSHQVTQMGQEVILRCVPISNHLYFYWYRQILGQKVEFLVSFYNNEISEKSEIFDDQFSVERPDGSNFTLKIRSTKLEDSAMYFCASTTSGIRYEQYFGPGTRLTVT.

The chain has TRBV10-3 and TRBJ2-1; 10 bases agree with TRBD2. The CDR3 consists of 16 residues. Germline V gene data show CDR1 as ENHRY and CDR2 as SYGVKD. The V gene end was trimmed by 6 bases and the J gene end by 8 bases; junction bases not matched to a gene: 13. The CDR3 bases are TGTGCCATCAGGACCCAAGCGGGAGGGCCGTGGGATGAGCAGTTCTTC. It is translated as CAIRTQAGGPWDEQFF.

CDR3 nucleotide sequence: TGTGCCATCAGTGAGTCGATCCTGGCCAGCGGACTCAATGAGCAGTTCTTC. Translated, it gives CAISESILASGLNEQFF. The chain links TRBV10-3 to TRBJ2-1, with TRBD2 as a possible D gene (5 bases). Germline CDR1 and CDR2: ENHRY and SYGVKD. Trimming removed 0 bases at V and 6 bases at J, with 18 bases between. This CDR3 is built from 17 residues.

V and J are TRBV7-9 and TRBJ2-3; tentative D call: TRBD2 (5 bases). Germline CDR1 is SEHNR and CDR2 is FQNEAQ (reference sequence). This CDR3 region has 15 residues. The germline V and J ends were trimmed by 5 bases and 2 bases, with 14 bases remaining between them. The CDR3: CASSLEASLTDTQYF. CDR3 coding DNA: TGTGCCAGCAGCCTAGAAGCTAGCCTCACAGATACGCAGTATTTT.

The chain links TRBV5-1 to TRBJ1-6; D might be TRBD1 (5 bases). This CDR3 spans 14 amino acids. With 4 bases removed from V and 7 bases from J, the gap between germline ends came to 12 bases. Germline lookup yields CDR1 SGHRS and CDR2 YFSETQ. The CDR3 reads CASSTGTENSPLHF. Here the CDR3 DNA reads TGCGCCAGCAGCACCGGGACGGAGAATTCACCCCTCCACTTT. Based on the CDR3 plus reference TRBV5-1 and TRBJ1-6, the full variable domain is KAGVTQTPRYLIKTRGQQVTLSCSPISGHRSVSWYQQTPGQGLQFLFEYFSETQRNKGNFPGRFSGRQFSNSRSEMNVSTLELGDSALYLCASSTGTENSPLHFGNGTRLTVT.

The V call is TRBV7-2, the J call TRBJ2-7, with 7 bases that match TRBD2. The germline V gene encodes CDR1 SGHTA and CDR2 FQGNSA. This CDR3 contains 17 residues. Losses at the gene ends were 1 base for V and 3 bases for J; bases not matched to a gene: 12. The CDR3 spells CASSLDGMVRGGYEQYF. The CDR3, as DNA: TGTGCCAGCAGCTTAGATGGGATGGTTCGCGGGGGCTACGAGCAGTACTTC.

This rearrangement joins TRBV7-9 to TRBJ1-2, with D possibly matching TRBD1 (6 bases). With 6 bases removed from V and 2 bases from J, the gap between germline ends came to 10 bases. CDR3 length: 13 amino acids. The germline V gene encodes CDR1 SEHNR and CDR2 FQNEAQ (reference sequence). The CDR3 DNA sequence: TGTGCCAGCAGAGACGGACAGAACTATGGCTACACCTTC. It yields the protein CASRDGQNYGYTF.

This rearrangement joins TRBV7-2 to TRBJ2-2; 9 bases are shared with TRBD1. This CDR3 comprises 15 residues. Trimming removed 2 bases from V and 7 bases from J; junction bases left unmatched: 5. Germline loops: CDR1 SGHTA, CDR2 FQGNSA. The chain's CDR3 is CASSLWDRVRGELFF. CDR3 nucleotides: TGTGCCAGCAGCTTATGGGACAGGGTACGCGGGGAGCTGTTTTTT.

Concerning this clonotype itself: A much larger clone lies a single base off, so this may be a read error. The V and J genes are TRBV29-1 and TRBJ2-3; D might be TRBD1 (6 bases). The V and J ends lost 8 bases and 5 bases respectively, with 20 bases between them. CDR3 length: 14 residues. Germline values: CDR1 SQVTM, CDR2 ANQGSEA. CDR3 sequence reads: CSSSDRGGVDTQYF. In nucleotides, the CDR3 is TGCAGCTCCTCGGACAGAGGAGGTGTAGATACGCAGTATTTT.

The chain uses TRBV20-1 and TRBJ2-3; TRBD2 is a possible D gene (5 bases). Germline CDR1 DFQATT, CDR2 SNEGSKA (reference sequence). CDR3 length: 13 residues. Trimming took 6 bases from V and 5 from J, leaving 15 bases between them. The CDR3 DNA reads TGCAGTGCGAGACCTAGTGGAGGAGATACGCAGTATTTT. Its translation is CSARPSGGDTQYF.

V and J are TRBV7-8 and TRBJ2-1; 8 bases agree with TRBD1. The CDR3 is 15 residues long. CDR1 is SGHVS and CDR2 is FQNEAQ in the germline V gene. V shed 4 bases and J 7 bases; nucleotides not matched to a gene: 9. CDR3 protein: CASSSPQGAQNEQFF. The CDR3 DNA is TGTGCCAGCAGCTCCCCTCAGGGGGCCCAAAATGAGCAGTTCTTC.

The chain combines TRBV5-1 with TRBJ2-7; D is ambiguous. CDR1 and CDR2 from the germline V gene are SGHRS and YFSETQ. This CDR3 spans 14 amino acids. The germline V and J ends were trimmed by 7 bases and 1 base, with 15 bases remaining between them. The CDR3 DNA reads as TGCGCCAGCGCCGAGGAAGACTTGTCCTACGAGCAGTACTTC. It yields the protein CASAEEDLSYEQYF.

The chain joins TRBV6-5 to TRBJ2-1; 7 nucleotides align to TRBD2. The CDR3 contains 18 residues. The V gene end was trimmed by 0 bases and the J gene end by 5 bases; junction bases not matched to a gene: 13. Germline-derived CDR1 and CDR2 are MNHEY and SVGAGI. The CDR3 here is CASSYSITPMAGDNEQFF. The CDR3 nucleotides are TGTGCCAGCAGTTACTCGATAACCCCCATGGCGGGGGACAATGAGCAGTTCTTC.

This clonotype was seen more than once but under ten times. The V gene is TRBV29-1, the J gene TRBJ1-6; D is ambiguous. This CDR3 is built from 13 residues. CDR1 and CDR2 (germline): SQVTM, ANQGSEA. CDR3 protein: CRRRSSYNSPLHF. In DNA, the CDR3 is TGCAGGCGACGGAGCTCCTATAATTCACCCCTCCACTTT.

This chain uses TRBV6-5 with TRBJ2-1, with 13 bases aligning to TRBD2. CDR1 and CDR2 (germline): MNHEY, SVGAGI. The CDR3 is 15 residues long. V lost 2 bases, J lost 9 bases, and 4 bases stayed unmatched. CDR3 in DNA: TGTGCCAGCAGTTACCGGACTAGCGGGAGCGTTGAGCAGTTCTTC. This encodes CASSYRTSGSVEQFF.

This clonotype appeared a few times. This chain connects TRBV7-3 to TRBJ2-7, with D possibly TRBD2 on 6 matching bases. V dropped 5 bases and J dropped 3 bases, with 23 bases sitting between them. Germline loops: CDR1 SGHTA, CDR2 FQGTGA. The CDR3 contains 17 residues. The DNA of the CDR3 is TGTGCCAGCAGCCGAGCCCCAACGGGACTTCTAAACTACGAGCAGTACTTC. Translated: CASSRAPTGLLNYEQYF.

About this clonotype itself: Since a much larger clone is just one base distant, this may be a read error. This chain uses TRBV11-2 with TRBJ2-1; unclear D gene. Germline-derived CDR1 and CDR2 are SGHAT and FQNNGV. The CDR3 is 15 residues long. The V end was cut by 0 bases, the J end by 5 bases, with 11 bases between. This CDR3 is CASSLDWTTNNEQFF. The CDR3 DNA reads as TGTGCCAGCAGCTTAGACTGGACGACGAACAATGAGCAGTTCTTC.

This clonotype appeared once. This sequence joins TRBV4-2 and TRBJ1-1; no clear D. There are 15 residues in the CDR3. Germline V gives CDR1 LGHNA, CDR2 YNFKEQ. V was pared by 7 bases and J by 1 base, with 16 bases between. The CDR3 DNA follows: TGTGCCAGCAACCGCCCGGAAAGGAGGAACACTGAAGCTTTCTTT. This encodes CASNRPERRNTEAFF.

The chain couples TRBV11-2 to TRBJ2-5, with 14 nucleotides matching TRBD2. With V trimmed by 5 bases and J by 3 bases, 2 bases remained unmatched. Germline V CDR1 and CDR2: SGHAT, FQNNGV. The length of the CDR3 is 15 residues. CDR3 coding DNA: TGTGCCAGCAGCGGACTAGCGGGAGGAGAAGAGACCCAGTACTTC. Translating it yields CASSGLAGGEETQYF.

The V call is TRBV12-3 or TRBV12-4, the J call TRBJ2-4; no definite D call. The closer fit of TRBJ2-5 to the DNA end suggests the J call may be wrong. The CDR3 runs 13 residues. CDR3 protein: CASSLYPEETQYF. As DNA, the CDR3 is TGTGCCAGCAGTTTATACCCAGAAGAGACCCAGTACTTC.

The V gene is TRBV20-1, the J gene TRBJ1-1; D remains unclear. This CDR3 contains 13 residues. Germline CDR1 DFQATT, CDR2 SNEGSKA (reference sequence). The V end lost 0 bases, the J end lost 2 bases, and 7 bases lay between the germline ends. CDR3 sequence: CSARESANTEAFF. For the CDR3, the DNA is TGCAGTGCTAGAGAATCGGCCAACACTGAAGCTTTCTTT.

This rearrangement joins TRBV20-1 to TRBJ2-1; perhaps TRBD2 as D (6 bases). The J call could be wrong; TRBJ2-7 is a better fit for the DNA end. The CDR3 totals 17 residues. The V gene's germline CDR1 is DFQATT and CDR2 SNEGSKA (reference sequence). DNA of the CDR3: TGCAGTGCTAGCAGGATAGGGAGGCTAGCGTCCTACAATGAGCAGTACTTC. As protein: CSASRIGRLASYNEQYF.

This chain uses TRBV6-1 with TRBJ2-1, with D uncertain. The CDR3 sequence is 12 residues long. Germline values: CDR1 MNHNS, CDR2 SASEGT. Between the trimmed V and J ends, which lost 7 bases and 7 bases, there was a span of 11 bases. CDR3 loop: CASKKGWNEQFF. The CDR3 coding sequence is TGTGCCAGCAAGAAGGGTTGGAATGAGCAGTTCTTC.

For this clonotype: The junction departs from the called germline gene at one end, perhaps through a read error. The chain recombines TRBV20-1 with TRBJ2-7; 12 bases map to TRBD2. CDR1 and CDR2 (germline): DFQATT, SNEGSKA (reference sequence). The CDR3 is made up of 17 amino acids. CDR3 sequence: CSAKTSGSPLESLERYF. The CDR3 DNA reads as TGCAGTGCCAAGACTAGCGGGAGTCCACTAGAATCCCTAGAGCGGTACTTC.

The chain couples TRBV20-1 to TRBJ2-1, with no clear D. The CDR3 covers 14 residues. CDR1 is DFQATT and CDR2 is SNEGSKA in the germline V gene (reference sequence). V shed 0 bases and J shed 10 bases, with 16 bases lying between them. The CDR3 region is CSARDPGWVDEQFF. CDR3 bases: TGCAGTGCTAGAGATCCTGGGTGGGTGGACGAGCAGTTCTTC.

The chain joins TRBV7-2 to TRBJ2-5; D call uncertain. Trimming took 4 bases from V and 11 from J, leaving 32 bases between them. The CDR3 is made up of 18 amino acids. Germline values: CDR1 SGHTA, CDR2 FQGNSA. CDR3 coding DNA: TGTGCCAGCAGCTCGAATCGGTGGCTGGGGTTAAAACCCAATGAGCAGTACTTC. Encoded protein: CASSSNRWLGLKPNEQYF.

V and J are TRBV20-1 and TRBJ1-2, with D unclear. Germline values: CDR1 DFQATT, CDR2 SNEGSKA (reference sequence). The V gene lost 6 bases and the J gene lost 8 bases, with 22 bases spanning the gap. The CDR3 extends over 14 amino acids. DNA for the CDR3: TGCAGTGCCACCGGGTCCGGAGTACTGGAAGGCTACACCTTC. Translated: CSATGSGVLEGYTF.

This clonotype has only a few counts. CDR3 nucleotides: TGTGCCAGCGGATTTTATCTCAATGAGCAGTTCTTC. Protein: CASGFYLNEQFF. V usage is TRBV12-3 or TRBV12-4 and J usage is TRBJ2-1, with D unresolved. V dropped 8 bases and J dropped 6 bases, with 11 bases sitting between them. The CDR3 sequence is 12 residues long.

At least ten counts were recorded for this clonotype. This chain joins TRBV5-6 and TRBJ1-2, with unresolved D. The V end lost 4 bases, the J end lost 9 bases, and 13 bases lay between the germline ends. The CDR3 extends over 12 amino acids. Germline V gives CDR1 SGHDT, CDR2 YYEEEE. CDR3 loop: CASSPFGYRYTF. CDR3 coding DNA: TGTGCCAGCAGCCCCTTCGGGTATCGCTACACCTTC.